This is a list of T cell receptor beta chains from one sample in a study of CD8 T cells in Susac syndrome. TCRdb re-analysed the immunoSEQ multiplex PCR reads in MiXCR, keeping a single row per CDR3 protein. Among 160,000 or so distinct CDR3 sequences listed, 92% were seen once. Source material: CD4+ T cells from PBMCs. Receptors were obtained from a human donor in good health. Both conserved end residues are part of each CDR3. Each record gives: J gene, D gene, clone size, V gene, CDR3 DNA, CDR3 protein. A D gene is named only where the DNA matches it firmly. The listing skips clone size in some rows; elsewhere it reads once, few, many or a size class.

j_gene: TRBJ2-5; d_gene: -; abundance: once; v_gene: TRBV20-1; CDR3nt: TGCAGTGCTACTGCAGGGATCCGGGAGACCCAGTACTTC; CDR3aa: CSATAGIRETQYF
j_gene: TRBJ2-5; d_gene: -; abundance: -; v_gene: TRBV20-1; CDR3nt: TGCAGTGCAAACAGCCAAGAGACCCAGTACTTC; CDR3aa: CSANSQETQYF
j_gene: TRBJ2-1; d_gene: TRBD2; abundance: once; v_gene: TRBV5-1; CDR3nt: TGCGCCAGCAGCTTGCCAGCGGGAACTTACAATGAGCAGTTCTTC; CDR3aa: CASSLPAGTYNEQFF
j_gene: TRBJ2-1; d_gene: -; abundance: -; v_gene: TRBV9; CDR3nt: TGTGCCAGCAGCTTGCAGGGCTCAGGCTACAATGAGCAGTTCTTC; CDR3aa: CASSLQGSGYNEQFF
j_gene: TRBJ2-1; d_gene: TRBD1; abundance: -; v_gene: TRBV7-9; CDR3nt: TGTGCCAGCAGCCCAGAGGACAGGGTTTCGATGTTCTTC; CDR3aa: CASSPEDRVSMFF
j_gene: TRBJ2-7; d_gene: -; abundance: -; v_gene: TRBV29-1; CDR3nt: TGCGCCACCGGCTCCGGAACCTACGAGCAGTACTTC; CDR3aa: CATGSGTYEQYF
j_gene: TRBJ1-5; d_gene: -; abundance: once; v_gene: TRBV20-1; CDR3nt: TGCAGTGCTAGAGTCGACATCGGATCTTGGGGGCAGCCCCAGCATTTT; CDR3aa: CSARVDIGSWGQPQHF
j_gene: TRBJ1-2; d_gene: TRBD1; abundance: -; v_gene: TRBV12-3/TRBV12-4; CDR3nt: TGTGCCAGCAGTTTAGGATGGGGGCAGGGGGGGAATGGCTACACCTTC; CDR3aa: CASSLGWGQGGNGYTF
j_gene: TRBJ1-5; d_gene: -; abundance: -; v_gene: TRBV2; CDR3nt: TGTGCCAGCAGTGGGGGGATACTCGGCTGGGACCGCCAGCCCCAGCATTTT; CDR3aa: CASSGGILGWDRQPQHF
j_gene: TRBJ2-3; d_gene: -; abundance: few; v_gene: TRBV7-9; CDR3nt: TGTGCCAGCAGCCGCCTGAGGGATACGCAGTATTTT; CDR3aa: CASSRLRDTQYF
j_gene: TRBJ2-7; d_gene: TRBD2; abundance: -; v_gene: TRBV12-3/TRBV12-4; CDR3nt: TGTGCCAGCAGGCGAGCGGGGTGGATTTACGAGCAGTACTTC; CDR3aa: CASRRAGWIYEQYF
j_gene: TRBJ2-3; d_gene: TRBD1; abundance: -; v_gene: TRBV6-5; CDR3nt: TGTGCCAGCAGCCCTAGACAGGGTCCTTGGGATACGCAGTATTTT; CDR3aa: CASSPRQGPWDTQYF
j_gene: TRBJ2-2; d_gene: TRBD2; abundance: -; v_gene: TRBV20-1; CDR3nt: TGCAGTGCTAGAGGGACTAGCGGGGGGGCTAACACCGGGGAGCTGTTTTTT; CDR3aa: CSARGTSGGANTGELFF
j_gene: TRBJ2-7; d_gene: -; abundance: few; v_gene: TRBV5-1; CDR3nt: TGCGCCAGCAGCTTGGACGGGACGAGCTCCTACGAGCAGTACTTC; CDR3aa: CASSLDGTSSYEQYF
j_gene: TRBJ2-2; d_gene: TRBD1; abundance: -; v_gene: TRBV12-3/TRBV12-4; CDR3nt: TGTGCCAGCAGTGGGGACAGGAACACCGGGGAGCTGTTTTTT; CDR3aa: CASSGDRNTGELFF
j_gene: TRBJ1-2; d_gene: TRBD1; abundance: -; v_gene: TRBV29-1; CDR3nt: TGCAGCGTTGAAGATCTACGGACAGGGACTTACGGCTACACCTTC; CDR3aa: CSVEDLRTGTYGYTF
j_gene: TRBJ1-2; d_gene: -; abundance: once; v_gene: TRBV6-5; CDR3nt: TGTGCCAGCAGGACTTTAGATGGCTACACCTTC; CDR3aa: CASRTLDGYTF
j_gene: TRBJ2-7; d_gene: TRBD2; abundance: once; v_gene: TRBV7-8; CDR3nt: TGTGCCAGCATCCGCACCTGGGGAGGGGACGAGCAGTACTTC; CDR3aa: CASIRTWGGDEQYF
j_gene: TRBJ1-6; d_gene: TRBD1; abundance: -; v_gene: TRBV24-1; CDR3nt: TGTGCCACCAGTGATCTGAGGACAGGGGACTTTAATTCACCCCTCCACTTT; CDR3aa: CATSDLRTGDFNSPLHF
j_gene: TRBJ2-4; d_gene: -; abundance: -; v_gene: TRBV19; CDR3nt: TGTGCCAGTAGAGACGGCGTAGCCAAAAACATTCAGTACTTC; CDR3aa: CASRDGVAKNIQYF
j_gene: TRBJ1-2; d_gene: -; abundance: -; v_gene: TRBV20-1; CDR3nt: TGCAGTGCCTCTTACGCTAACTATGGCTACACCTTC; CDR3aa: CSASYANYGYTF
j_gene: TRBJ1-1; d_gene: TRBD1; abundance: -; v_gene: TRBV19; CDR3nt: TGTGCCAGTTACGACAGGGGAATGACTGAAGCTTTCTTT; CDR3aa: CASYDRGMTEAFF
j_gene: TRBJ1-1; d_gene: TRBD1; abundance: -; v_gene: TRBV20-1; CDR3nt: TGCAGTGCAGGGGCAGGGGGGACTGAAGCTTTCTTT; CDR3aa: CSAGAGGTEAFF
j_gene: TRBJ2-7; d_gene: TRBD1; abundance: -; v_gene: TRBV18; CDR3nt: TGTGCCAGCTCGAGGGGGCAGGACTACGAGCAGTACTTC; CDR3aa: CASSRGQDYEQYF
j_gene: TRBJ2-6; d_gene: -; abundance: -; v_gene: TRBV3-1; CDR3nt: TGTGCCAGCAGCCTGAGAGGGAACGACTGGGCCAACGTCCTGACTTTC; CDR3aa: CASSLRGNDWANVLTF
j_gene: TRBJ2-2; d_gene: -; abundance: -; v_gene: TRBV29-1; CDR3nt: TGCAGCGTTGAAGCCCCGCCCGGGGAGCTGTTTTTT; CDR3aa: CSVEAPPGELFF
j_gene: TRBJ2-3; d_gene: TRBD2; abundance: -; v_gene: TRBV5-1; CDR3nt: TGCGCCAGCAGCTTCGCCCTAGCGGGAGGTGCGGATACGCAGTATTTT; CDR3aa: CASSFALAGGADTQYF
j_gene: TRBJ1-1; d_gene: TRBD1; abundance: -; v_gene: TRBV7-9; CDR3nt: TGTGCCAGCAGCCCCCGGGACAGGGGTTTCGGGACTGAAGCTTTCTTT; CDR3aa: CASSPRDRGFGTEAFF
j_gene: TRBJ2-5; d_gene: -; abundance: -; v_gene: TRBV5-4; CDR3nt: TGTGCCAGCATCAACAGGGAAAAAGAGACCCAGTACTTC; CDR3aa: CASINREKETQYF
j_gene: TRBJ1-1; d_gene: -; abundance: -; v_gene: TRBV19; CDR3nt: TGTGCCAGTACATCGCGCGGGTTTTCCCTGAACACTGAAGCTTTCTTT; CDR3aa: CASTSRGFSLNTEAFF
j_gene: TRBJ2-3; d_gene: -; abundance: -; v_gene: TRBV20-1; CDR3nt: TGCAGTGCTCCGACTAGAAGCGCAGATACGCAGTATTTT; CDR3aa: CSAPTRSADTQYF